This is a list of T cell receptor beta chains from one sample in a study of shared clonotypes between healthy human individuals. Sequenced by immunoSEQ multiplex PCR; TCRdb stores in-frame clones only, minus some. Of about 1.1 million clones listed, 60% to 80% are singletons. Sequenced sample: memory CD4+ T cells from PBMCs. These TCRs come from a man aged 18 to 35 in good health. Some clones in this sample may be carry-over from other donors' samples. Both conserved end residues are trimmed from each CDR3. Each record gives: J gene, V gene, D gene, clone size, CDR3 protein. A D gene is named only where the DNA matches it firmly. Size is omitted from some rows. Given values are once, few, many or a class for expanded clones.

J gene: TRBJ2-1
V gene: TRBV4-1
D gene: NA
clone size: NA
CDR3 protein: ASSQDWFRQGGNEQF

J gene: TRBJ1-1
V gene: TRBV6-5
D gene: NA
clone size: NA
CDR3 protein: ASSYRGIGDTEAF

J gene: TRBJ2-7
V gene: TRBV5-6
D gene: NA
clone size: NA
CDR3 protein: ASSLGTYHSYEQY

J gene: TRBJ1-2
V gene: TRBV6-6
D gene: NA
clone size: few
CDR3 protein: ASSPVYGYT

J gene: TRBJ1-2
V gene: TRBV29-1
D gene: NA
clone size: once
CDR3 protein: SGREQESGYT

J gene: TRBJ1-1
V gene: TRBV5-1
D gene: TRBD1
clone size: NA
CDR3 protein: ASSVDRGLVGRNTEAF

J gene: TRBJ1-1
V gene: TRBV10-3
D gene: NA
clone size: NA
CDR3 protein: AISESRGGGHIEAF

J gene: TRBJ2-7
V gene: TRBV30
D gene: NA
clone size: once
CDR3 protein: AWSPFDRPNTYEQY

J gene: TRBJ2-4
V gene: TRBV28
D gene: TRBD1
clone size: NA
CDR3 protein: ASSFMTGNTNIQY

J gene: TRBJ2-7
V gene: TRBV18
D gene: NA
clone size: NA
CDR3 protein: ASSRLDSSYEQY

J gene: TRBJ2-1
V gene: TRBV7-3
D gene: NA
clone size: NA
CDR3 protein: ASRLQGSSNEQF

J gene: TRBJ1-3
V gene: TRBV18
D gene: NA
clone size: NA
CDR3 protein: ASSPERSSGNTIY

J gene: TRBJ2-7
V gene: TRBV11-2
D gene: TRBD2
clone size: NA
CDR3 protein: ASSPVASGRDEQY

J gene: TRBJ2-5
V gene: TRBV30
D gene: NA
clone size: NA
CDR3 protein: AWSERGTQY

J gene: TRBJ1-2
V gene: TRBV4-1
D gene: NA
clone size: many
CDR3 protein: ASSQDQSWQVYGYT

J gene: TRBJ2-7
V gene: TRBV27
D gene: TRBD2
clone size: NA
CDR3 protein: ASSLDPPGLAGGPIEQY

J gene: TRBJ1-1
V gene: TRBV5-1
D gene: NA
clone size: NA
CDR3 protein: ASRAVAEAF

J gene: TRBJ2-5
V gene: TRBV5-6
D gene: NA
clone size: NA
CDR3 protein: ASSFGKTQY

J gene: TRBJ2-2
V gene: TRBV27
D gene: TRBD2
clone size: once
CDR3 protein: ASSFGTSFNTGELF

J gene: TRBJ2-7
V gene: TRBV14
D gene: TRBD2
clone size: NA
CDR3 protein: ASSFFTGLAGEQY

J gene: TRBJ1-1
V gene: TRBV2
D gene: TRBD1
clone size: few
CDR3 protein: ASSVDRMNTEAF

J gene: TRBJ2-7
V gene: TRBV7-2
D gene: TRBD2
clone size: once
CDR3 protein: ASSWTGTSGYEQY

J gene: TRBJ1-2
V gene: TRBV28
D gene: NA
clone size: NA
CDR3 protein: ASSSGMQGLYGYT

J gene: TRBJ2-1
V gene: TRBV19
D gene: NA
clone size: NA
CDR3 protein: ASTHGRVYNEQF

J gene: TRBJ2-7
V gene: TRBV5-1
D gene: NA
clone size: NA
CDR3 protein: ASSLEQGSYEQY

J gene: TRBJ2-7
V gene: TRBV2
D gene: TRBD1
clone size: NA
CDR3 protein: ASIDRGSYEQY

J gene: TRBJ1-3
V gene: TRBV18
D gene: TRBD1
clone size: NA
CDR3 protein: ASSQGQDSGNTIY